Below, 15 T cell receptor beta chains from the same sample are listed, as sequenced in a study of T cell responses to AZD1222 COVID-19 vaccine (dated by TCRdb to the early 2020s). Taken with the paper, the label for time point translates to: about 28 days (+/-7) after the second vaccine dose. The library relied on the immunoSEQ multiplex PCR assay. TCRdb holds this immuneACCESS table with in-frame rearrangements only. Some clones are missing; in checked studies, unresolved V genes explain under half, and the rest has no known cause. This sample lists some 150,000 clones; around nine tenths were detected once. The top ten clonotypes cover roughly 4.3% of the sample. Specimen: peripheral blood, collected 28 days after the second AZD1222 dose. These receptors were collected from an adult who received the AZD1222 COVID-19 vaccine.

The chain couples TRBV5-1 to TRBJ1-2; TRBD1 aligns across 9 bases. Germline V gene lookup returns CDR1 SGHRS and CDR2 YFSETQ. Unmatched junction bases numbered 6, after V lost 4 bases and J lost 2 bases. The CDR3 is 15 amino acids. The chain's CDR3 is CASSVLGTGNYGYTF. CDR3 sequence (DNA): TGCGCCAGCAGCGTGCTCGGGACAGGGAACTATGGCTACACCTTC.

This chain uses TRBV7-2 with TRBJ1-2; D not certain. Germline values: CDR1 SGHTA, CDR2 FQGNSA. Trimming removed 5 bases from V and 2 bases from J, with 15 bases in between. CDR3 length equals 15 residues. CDR3 residues: CASSQNIRGNYGYTF. The CDR3 region has the DNA TGTGCCAGCAGCCAAAACATTCGCGGGAACTATGGCTACACCTTC.

The chain links TRBV7-9 to TRBJ2-5; 7 bases are a match to TRBD2. Trimming removed 1 base from V and 4 bases from J; junction bases left unmatched: 6. The CDR3 totals 15 residues. Germline V CDR1 and CDR2: SEHNR, FQNEAQ (reference sequence). The CDR3 loop is CASSLGYIAGETQYF. CDR3 bases: TGTGCCAGCAGCTTAGGTTACATAGCGGGAGAGACCCAGTACTTC.

The chain uses TRBV5-8 and TRBJ1-2; TRBD1 matches 9 bases. This CDR3 region has 12 residues. Germline-derived CDR1 and CDR2 are SGHTS and YDEGEE. Trimming at V came to 4 bases and at J to 8 bases, leaving 3 bases not matched to a gene. The CDR3 here is CASSPTGGGYTF. CDR3 nucleotides: TGTGCCAGCAGCCCAACAGGGGGCGGCTACACCTTC.

Details on this clone: Within the sample, other DNA sequences also encode this same CDR3. The chain has TRBV6-5 and TRBJ1-2; D is unclear. V was cut by 4 bases and J by 5 bases, with 17 bases left in between. The CDR3 contains 15 residues. Germline lookup yields CDR1 MNHEY and CDR2 SVGAGI. The CDR3 nucleotides are TGTGCCAGCAGTTTAAGTTACGACTCTGGGTATGGCTACACCTTC. Residues: CASSLSYDSGYGYTF.

This chain joins TRBV6-5 and TRBJ1-5, with D tentatively TRBD1 (6 bases). Trimming stripped 6 bases from V and 3 bases from J, with 9 bases between. Germline V lookup: CDR1 MNHEY, CDR2 SVGAGI. This CDR3 has 13 residues. CDR3 loop: CASSRDNNQPQHF. The DNA for the CDR3 is TGTGCCAGCAGCCGGGACAACAATCAGCCCCAGCATTTT.

The chain joins TRBV4-2 to TRBJ1-2; 7 bases fit TRBD1. This CDR3 has 15 residues. The V gene's germline CDR1 is LGHNA and CDR2 YNFKEQ. V shed 4 bases and J 1 base; nucleotides not matched to a gene: 6. The CDR3 nucleotides are TGTGCCAGCAGCCTATACAGGGGACTTAACTATGGCTACACCTTC. Translated, it gives CASSLYRGLNYGYTF.

The rearrangement links TRBV27 to TRBJ1-2; D not certain. V dropped 3 bases and J dropped 0 bases, with 5 bases sitting between them. The CDR3 contains 13 residues. From germline, CDR1 is MNHEY and CDR2 SMNVEV (reference sequence). The CDR3 nucleotides are TGTGCCAGCAGTTTGAGAGCTAACTATGGCTACACCTTC. The encoded protein is CASSLRANYGYTF.

The gene calls are TRBV6-5 and TRBJ1-3, with D perhaps TRBD1 (6 bases). Germline CDR1 MNHEY, CDR2 SVGAGI. The CDR3 sequence is 13 residues long. Trimming removed 6 bases from V and 4 bases from J, with 10 bases in between. The CDR3: CASRMDSGNTIYF. CDR3 coding DNA: TGTGCCAGCAGGATGGACAGCGGAAACACCATATATTTT.

V is TRBV29-1 and J is TRBJ1-2; D call uncertain. CDR1 is SQVTM, CDR2 ANQGSEA, per germline. The CDR3 has 12 residues. V dropped 7 bases and J dropped 6 bases, with 15 bases sitting between them. In nucleotides, the CDR3 is TGCAGCGCCTCGTATGGACGGCATGGCTACACCTTC. Protein product: CSASYGRHGYTF.

The chain has TRBV12-5 and TRBJ1-2; no definite D call. Germline V gene sequence: CDR1 LGHNT, CDR2 FRNRAP. This CDR3 region has 14 residues. V dropped 5 bases and J dropped 0 bases, with 10 bases sitting between them. The CDR3 bases are TGTGCTAGTGGTGGACGCGGGGCTAACTATGGCTACACCTTC. This sequence encodes CASGGRGANYGYTF.

The CDR3 region is CACGTPWFF. Here the CDR3 DNA reads TGTGCCTGTGGGACCCCCTGGTTCTTC. The rearrangement links TRBV30 to TRBJ2-1; tentatively, D is TRBD1 or TRBD2 (5 bases each). The ends were cut back, 6 bases at V and 15 bases at J, with 12 bases in the middle. The CDR3 covers 9 residues. The germline V gene has CDR1 GTSNPN and CDR2 SVGIG (reference sequence).

The rearrangement links TRBV13 to TRBJ1-3; D not resolved. The CDR3 is 14 residues long. With 6 bases removed from V and 0 bases from J, the gap between germline ends came to 9 bases. The germline V gene encodes CDR1 PRHDT and CDR2 FYEKMQ (reference sequence). CDR3 sequence: CASSTRNSGNTIYF. In DNA, the CDR3 is TGTGCCAGCAGTACGAGGAACTCTGGAAACACCATATATTTT. The complete variable domain, with remaining parts taken from reference TRBV13 and TRBJ1-3, reads AAGVIQSPRHLIKEKRETATLKCYPIPRHDTVYWYQQGPGQDPQFLISFYEKMQSDKGSIPDRFSAQQFSDYHSELNMSSLELGDSALYFCASSTRNSGNTIYFGEGSWLTVV.

The chain employs TRBV19 and TRBJ1-1, with 9 bases aligning to TRBD1. This CDR3 region has 16 residues. The germline V gene encodes CDR1 LNHDA and CDR2 SQIVND (reference sequence). V shed 5 bases and J 3 bases; nucleotides not matched to a gene: 10. CDR3 loop: CASSSLGDRVHTEAFF. CDR3 nucleotide sequence: TGTGCCAGTAGTTCCCTTGGGGACAGGGTTCACACTGAAGCTTTCTTT.

V usage is TRBV7-9 and J usage is TRBJ2-7, with D possibly TRBD1 on 6 matching bases. The CDR3 totals 13 residues. Germline V gene lookup returns CDR1 SEHNR and CDR2 FQNEAQ (reference sequence). V was cut by 5 bases and J by 5 bases, with 13 bases left in between. The CDR3 here is CASSPGPGDEQYF. CDR3 nucleotides: TGTGCCAGCAGCCCCGGGCCAGGGGACGAGCAGTACTTC.